This T cell receptor beta chain was documented in a study of human T cells and chemical hapten exposure. Study-level background: Patch tests delivered 0.01% DPC to the upper back and were evaluated at 6 days.

Time point of the sample: patch test 2, 6 weeks after DPC sensitization. Noted treatment: therapeutic diphenylcyclopropenone sensitization with weekly scalp DPC. Participating donors were patients with alopecia, aged 18 to 70 years, considered appropriate candidates for DPC. This clonotype was found a few times. Its matching antigen is unknown. One entry per CDR3 protein results from TCRdb running MiXCR on the RACE reads. The profile shows tens of thousands of distinct CDR3 sequences, 10% of them singletons. Study results and limitations: Expanded TCRs were compared with controls, and the expanded TCRs formed significantly more large CDR3 similarity clusters.

Germline CDR1 is SGDLS and CDR2 is YYNGEE. With 4 bases removed from V and 5 bases from J, the gap between germline ends came to 13 bases. This CDR3 comprises 13 residues. Here the sequenced sample was whole blood, taken in connection with sensitization to the hapten diphenylcyclopropenone (DPC). The genes are TRBV9 and TRBJ2-7; D possibly uses TRBD1 or TRBD2 (6 bases each). The sequence came from a woman in her forties or fifties with alopecia areata. Some clones in this sample may be carry-over from other donors' samples. CDR3 in amino acids: CASSSWGADEQYF. The CDR3 coding sequence is TGTGCCAGCAGCTCGTGGGGGGCCGACGAGCAGTACTTC.